The T cell receptor beta chain described here comes from a study of neurological immune-mediated disorders. This clonotype was detected ten times or more. CDR3 size: 14 residues. Germline-derived CDR1 and CDR2 are MGHRA and YSYEKL. After removal of 1 base from V and 8 bases from J, the junction contained 5 bases not matched to a gene. TCRdb redid the calling of the 5' RACE reads with MiXCR, one entry per CDR3 protein. The profile shows 120,000 or so distinct CDR3 sequences, roughly 3.4% of them singletons. The J gene is TRBJ2-1, the V gene TRBV4-1; 7 bases align to TRBD1. The sequence was obtained from a young woman with multiple sclerosis. Material: PBMCs. The CDR3: CASSQGGQVDEQFF. In DNA form, the CDR3 reads TGCGCCAGCAGCCAAGGAGGACAGGTCGATGAGCAGTTCTTC.